This TCR beta chain was recorded in a study of CD8+CD57+ T cells in acquired aplastic anemia. Study-wide background: CD4+ and CD8+ cells, once sorted, gave DNA averaging about 3 ug. Study conclusions and caveats: A set of 25 to 35 CD8+ CDR3 sequences was shared between patients and controls, and these sequences appeared highly expressed in patients.

Profiles of TCR beta VDJ and CDR3 were generated from a genomic DNA template. One entry per CDR3 protein, called by TCRdb with MiXCR from the reads. The table has 250,000 or so distinct CDR3 sequences, roughly half seen once. The authors sequenced patients whose flow cytometry had shown CD8+CD57+ cell expansion. Patients, without exception, had severe acquired aplastic anemia. Many counts were recorded for this clonotype. Its specificity is not known. Germline assignment: CDR1 DFQATT and CDR2 SNEGSKA (reference sequence). This CDR3 has 17 residues. V lost 2 bases to trimming and J lost 2 bases; unmatched junction nucleotides: 11.

The clonotype was recovered from a human donor with aplastic anemia. The rearrangement uses TRBV20-1 and TRBJ2-5, with 10 bases fitting TRBD2. Source material: sorted CD4+, CD8+, or CD8+CD57+ T cells (not recorded which) from PBMCs. The CDR3 loop reads CSARNYLAGAKQETQYF. CDR3 coding DNA: TGCAGTGCTAGAAATTACCTAGCGGGAGCCAAACAAGAGACCCAGTACTTC.